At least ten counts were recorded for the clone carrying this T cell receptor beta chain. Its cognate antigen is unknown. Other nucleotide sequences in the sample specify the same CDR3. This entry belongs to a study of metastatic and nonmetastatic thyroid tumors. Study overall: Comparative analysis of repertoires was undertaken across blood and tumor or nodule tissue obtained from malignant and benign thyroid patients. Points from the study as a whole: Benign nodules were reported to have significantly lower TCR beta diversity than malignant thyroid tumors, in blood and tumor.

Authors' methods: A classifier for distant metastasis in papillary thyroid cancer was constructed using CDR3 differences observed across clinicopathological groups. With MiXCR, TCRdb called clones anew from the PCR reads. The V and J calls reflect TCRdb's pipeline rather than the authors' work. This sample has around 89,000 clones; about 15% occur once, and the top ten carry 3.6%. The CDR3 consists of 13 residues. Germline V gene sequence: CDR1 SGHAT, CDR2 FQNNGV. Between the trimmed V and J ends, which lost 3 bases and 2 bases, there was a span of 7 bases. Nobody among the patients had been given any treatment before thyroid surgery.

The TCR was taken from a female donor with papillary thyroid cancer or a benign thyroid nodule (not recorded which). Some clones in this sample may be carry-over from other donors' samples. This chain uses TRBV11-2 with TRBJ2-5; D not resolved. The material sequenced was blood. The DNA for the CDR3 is TGTGCCAGCAGCTTGGGGATTCAAGAGACCCAGTACTTC. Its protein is CASSLGIQETQYF. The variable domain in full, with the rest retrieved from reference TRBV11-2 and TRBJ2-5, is EAGVAQSPRYKIIEKRQSVAFWCNPISGHATLYWYQQILGQGPKLLIQFQNNGVVDDSQLPKDRFSAERLKGVDSTLKIQPAKLEDSAVYLCASSLGIQETQYFGPGTRLLVL.